This TCR beta chain was sequenced in a study of blood T cell repertoires in COVID-19. CDR3 size: 18 residues. J was trimmed by 5 bases and V by 0 bases; bases with no gene match: 15. Germline CDR1 reads SGHNT; CDR2 reads YYREEE (reference sequence). This table comes from immunoSEQ multiplex PCR, and its TCRdb copy is limited to in-frame clones, with some not included. The sample includes 100,000 to 150,000 clones, around 82% of them seen just once. This chain links TRBV5-4 with TRBJ1-1; 8 bases are shared with TRBD1. Sequencing used peripheral blood. The clonotype originates from a human donor in a cohort sampled during active COVID-19. CDR3 amino acids: CASSLVRGSGGVDTEAFF. The CDR3 nucleotides are TGTGCCAGCAGCTTGGTAAGAGGGTCAGGGGGCGTAGATACTGAAGCTTTCTTT.